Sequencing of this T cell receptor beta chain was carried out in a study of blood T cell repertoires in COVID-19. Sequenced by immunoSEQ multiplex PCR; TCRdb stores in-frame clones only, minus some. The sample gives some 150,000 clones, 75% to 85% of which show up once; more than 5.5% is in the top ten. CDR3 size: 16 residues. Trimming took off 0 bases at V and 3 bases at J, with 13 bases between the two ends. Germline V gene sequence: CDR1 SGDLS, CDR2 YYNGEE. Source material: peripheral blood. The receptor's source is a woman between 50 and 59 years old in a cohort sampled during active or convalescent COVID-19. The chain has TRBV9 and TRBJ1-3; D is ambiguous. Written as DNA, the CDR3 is TGTGCCAGCAGCGTAGCCGCGCCGAGGGTTGGAAACACCATATATTTT. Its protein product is CASSVAAPRVGNTIYF.